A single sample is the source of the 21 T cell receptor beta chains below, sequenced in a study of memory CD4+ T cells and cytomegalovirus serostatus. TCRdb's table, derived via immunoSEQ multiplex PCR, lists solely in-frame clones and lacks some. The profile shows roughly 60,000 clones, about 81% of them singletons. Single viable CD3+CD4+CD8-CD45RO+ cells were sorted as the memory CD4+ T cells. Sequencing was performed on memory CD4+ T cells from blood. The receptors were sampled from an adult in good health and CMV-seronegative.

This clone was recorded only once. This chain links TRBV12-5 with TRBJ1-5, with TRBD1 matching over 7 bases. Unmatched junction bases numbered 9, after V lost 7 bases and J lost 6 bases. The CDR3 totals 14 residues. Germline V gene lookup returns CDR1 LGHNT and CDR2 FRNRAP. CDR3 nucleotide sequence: TGTGCTAGTGCTAAAGGAGGGGGCGGTCAGCCCCAGCATTTT. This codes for CASAKGGGGQPQHF.

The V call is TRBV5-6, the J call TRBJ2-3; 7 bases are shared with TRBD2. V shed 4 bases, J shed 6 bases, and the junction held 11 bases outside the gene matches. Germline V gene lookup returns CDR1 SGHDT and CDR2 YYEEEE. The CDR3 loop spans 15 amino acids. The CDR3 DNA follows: TGTGCCAGCAGCCGTATCCGGGGGGAAGGTGATACGCAGTATTTT. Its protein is CASSRIRGEGDTQYF.

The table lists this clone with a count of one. CDR3 sequence: CASSPRKAGTEAFF. The CDR3 DNA sequence: TGTGCCAGCAGTCCAAGAAAGGCGGGCACTGAAGCTTTCTTT. V usage is TRBV27 and J usage is TRBJ1-1, with no clear D. CDR3 length: 14 amino acids. Trimming removed 5 bases from V and 4 bases from J, with 14 bases in between. Germline V gene sequence: CDR1 MNHEY, CDR2 SMNVEV (reference sequence).

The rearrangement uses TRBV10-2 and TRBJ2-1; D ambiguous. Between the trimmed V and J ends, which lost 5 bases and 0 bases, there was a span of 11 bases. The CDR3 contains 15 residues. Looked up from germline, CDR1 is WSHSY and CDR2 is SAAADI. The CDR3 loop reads CASSPAYRSYNEQFF. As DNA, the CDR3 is TGCGCCAGCAGTCCGGCCTACCGCTCCTACAATGAGCAGTTCTTC.

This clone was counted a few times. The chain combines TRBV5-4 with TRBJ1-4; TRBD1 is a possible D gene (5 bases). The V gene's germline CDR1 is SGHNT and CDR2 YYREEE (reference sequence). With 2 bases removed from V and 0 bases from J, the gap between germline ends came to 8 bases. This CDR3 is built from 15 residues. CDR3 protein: CASSLTGATNEKLFF. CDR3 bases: TGTGCCAGCAGCTTAACAGGCGCAACTAATGAAAAACTGTTTTTT.

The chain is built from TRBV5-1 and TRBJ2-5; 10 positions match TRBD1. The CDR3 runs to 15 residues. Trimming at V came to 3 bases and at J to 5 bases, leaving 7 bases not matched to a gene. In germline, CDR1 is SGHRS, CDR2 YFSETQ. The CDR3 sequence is CASSSGTGVGETQYF. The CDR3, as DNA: TGCGCCAGCAGCTCTGGGACAGGGGTGGGCGAGACCCAGTACTTC.

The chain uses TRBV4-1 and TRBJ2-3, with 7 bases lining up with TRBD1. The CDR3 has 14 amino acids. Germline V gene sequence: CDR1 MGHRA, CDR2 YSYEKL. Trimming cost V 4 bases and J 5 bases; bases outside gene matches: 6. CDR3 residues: CASSLKGAQDTQYF. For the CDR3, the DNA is TGCGCCAGCAGCCTTAAGGGGGCGCAAGATACGCAGTATTTT.

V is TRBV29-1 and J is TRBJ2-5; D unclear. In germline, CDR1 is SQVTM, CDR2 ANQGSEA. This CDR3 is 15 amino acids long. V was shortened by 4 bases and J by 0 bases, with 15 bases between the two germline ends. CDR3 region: CSVGPPGPYQETQYF. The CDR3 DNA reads TGCAGCGTTGGGCCCCCAGGCCCGTACCAAGAGACCCAGTACTTC.

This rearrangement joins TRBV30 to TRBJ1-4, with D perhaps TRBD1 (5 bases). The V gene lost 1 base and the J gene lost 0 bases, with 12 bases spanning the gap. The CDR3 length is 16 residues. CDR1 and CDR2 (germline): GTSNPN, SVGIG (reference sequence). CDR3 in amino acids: CAWSEGWKPTNEKLFF. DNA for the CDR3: TGTGCCTGGAGTGAGGGGTGGAAGCCAACTAATGAAAAACTGTTTTTT. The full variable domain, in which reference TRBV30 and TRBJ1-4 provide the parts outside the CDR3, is SQTIHQWPATLVQPVGSPLSLECTVEGTSNPNLYWYRQAAGRGLQLLFYSVGIGQISSEVPQNLSASRPQDRQFILSSKKLLLSDSGFYLCAWSEGWKPTNEKLFFGSGTQLSVL.

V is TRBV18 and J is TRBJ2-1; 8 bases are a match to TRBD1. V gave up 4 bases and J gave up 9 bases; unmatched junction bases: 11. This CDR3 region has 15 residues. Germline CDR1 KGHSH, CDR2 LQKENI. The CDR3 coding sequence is TGTGCCAGCTCACGCAACCAACAGGGGGATGGTGAGCAGTTCTTC. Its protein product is CASSRNQQGDGEQFF. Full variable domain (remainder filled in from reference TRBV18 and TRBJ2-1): NAGVMQNPRHLVRRRGQEARLRCSPMKGHSHVYWYRQLPEEGLKFMVYLQKENIIDESGMPKERFSAEFPKEGPSILRIQQVVRGDSAAYFCASSRNQQGDGEQFFGPGTRLTVL.

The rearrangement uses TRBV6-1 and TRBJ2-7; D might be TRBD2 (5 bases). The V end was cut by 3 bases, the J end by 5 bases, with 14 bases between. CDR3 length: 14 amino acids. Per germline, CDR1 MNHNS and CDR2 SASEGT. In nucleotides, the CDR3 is TGTGCCAGCAGTGATCTTCTGAGGGTCCACGAGCAGTACTTC. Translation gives CASSDLLRVHEQYF.

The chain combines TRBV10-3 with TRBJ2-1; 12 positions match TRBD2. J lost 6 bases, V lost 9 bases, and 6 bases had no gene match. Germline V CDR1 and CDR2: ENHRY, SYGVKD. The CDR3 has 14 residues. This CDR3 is CAIRLAGVGNEQFF. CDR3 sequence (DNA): TGTGCCATTCGACTAGCGGGAGTTGGCAATGAGCAGTTCTTC.

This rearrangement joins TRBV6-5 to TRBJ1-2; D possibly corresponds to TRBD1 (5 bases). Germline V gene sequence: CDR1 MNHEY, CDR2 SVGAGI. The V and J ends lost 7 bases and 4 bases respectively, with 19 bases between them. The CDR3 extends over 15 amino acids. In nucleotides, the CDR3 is TGTGCCAGCACCGACCCGTCCCAGGGCTTCTATGGCTACACCTTC. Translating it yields CASTDPSQGFYGYTF.

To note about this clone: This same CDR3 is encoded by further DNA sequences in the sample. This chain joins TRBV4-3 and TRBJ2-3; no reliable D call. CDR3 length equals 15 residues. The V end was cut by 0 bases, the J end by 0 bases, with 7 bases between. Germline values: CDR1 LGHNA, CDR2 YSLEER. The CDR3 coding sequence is TGCGCCAGCAGCCAAGATACCGGTAGCACAGATACGCAGTATTTT. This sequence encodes CASSQDTGSTDTQYF.

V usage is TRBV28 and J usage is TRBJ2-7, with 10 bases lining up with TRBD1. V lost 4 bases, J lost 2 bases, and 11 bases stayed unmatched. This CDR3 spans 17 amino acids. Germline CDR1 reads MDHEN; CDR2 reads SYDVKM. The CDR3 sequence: CASSSLLGTGVTYEQYF. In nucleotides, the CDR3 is TGTGCCAGCAGTTCCTTGCTCGGGACAGGGGTTACCTACGAGCAGTACTTC.

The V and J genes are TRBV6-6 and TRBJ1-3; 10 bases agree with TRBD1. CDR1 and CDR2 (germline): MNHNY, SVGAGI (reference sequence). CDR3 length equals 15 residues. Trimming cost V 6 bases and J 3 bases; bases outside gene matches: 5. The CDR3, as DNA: TGTGCCAGCAGATCCGGGACAGGGGATGGAAACACCATATATTTT. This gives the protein CASRSGTGDGNTIYF.

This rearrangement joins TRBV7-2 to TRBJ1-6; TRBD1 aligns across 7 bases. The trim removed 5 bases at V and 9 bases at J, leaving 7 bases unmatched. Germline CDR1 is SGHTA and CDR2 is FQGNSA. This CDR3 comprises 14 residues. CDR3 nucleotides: TGTGCCAGCAGCGCCGGGACAGTAGGTTCACCCCTCCACTTT. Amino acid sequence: CASSAGTVGSPLHF.

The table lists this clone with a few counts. The CDR3 region has the DNA TGCAGCGTTGGGGCCCTCGGACAGGGGTATGATGAGCAGTTCTTC. As protein: CSVGALGQGYDEQFF. The chain combines TRBV29-1 with TRBJ2-1; 9 bases align to TRBD1. CDR3 length: 15 amino acids. CDR1 and CDR2 from the germline V gene are SQVTM and ANQGSEA. The J segment lost 8 bases and the V segment lost 4 bases, leaving 12 bases of the junction unmatched.

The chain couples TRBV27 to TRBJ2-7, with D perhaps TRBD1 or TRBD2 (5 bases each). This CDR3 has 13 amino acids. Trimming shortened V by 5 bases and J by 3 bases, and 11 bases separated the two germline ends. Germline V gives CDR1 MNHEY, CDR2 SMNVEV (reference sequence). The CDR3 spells CASSKGTFYEQYF. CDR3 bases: TGTGCCAGCAGTAAAGGGACCTTCTACGAGCAGTACTTC.

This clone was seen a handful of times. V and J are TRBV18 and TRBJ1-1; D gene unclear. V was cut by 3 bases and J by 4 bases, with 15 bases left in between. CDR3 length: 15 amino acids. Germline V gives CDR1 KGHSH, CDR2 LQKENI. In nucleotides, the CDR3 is TGTGCCAGCTCACCTAAAGGGATGAGGACCACTGAAGCTTTCTTT. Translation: CASSPKGMRTTEAFF.

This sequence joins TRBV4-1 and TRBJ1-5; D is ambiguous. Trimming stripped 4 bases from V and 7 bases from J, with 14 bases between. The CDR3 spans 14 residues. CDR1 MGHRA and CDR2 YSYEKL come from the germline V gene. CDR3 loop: CASSRSNLNQPQHF. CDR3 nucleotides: TGCGCCAGCAGCCGGTCGAACCTCAACCAGCCCCAGCATTTT.